Listed below are T cell receptor beta chains from one sample, sequenced in a study of T-cell reconstitution after alpha-beta-depleted transplantation in children. In TCRdb, the PCR reads were re-called with MiXCR into one record per CDR3 protein. The repertoire holds almost 500,000 distinct CDR3 sequences, with approximately 12% as singletons. Sequenced material: PBMCs from the stem cell graft donor, taken from the stem cell graft. The source is a human donor who donated a stem cell graft to a child with combined immunodeficiency. The CDR3 runs from the conserved cysteine through the conserved F or W. D genes are given only for firm matches. The size entry is marked missing in some rows and otherwise reads once, few, many or a size class.

V gene,clone size,D gene,J gene,CDR3 protein,CDR3 DNA
TRBV10-3,-,-,TRBJ2-7,CAISANTYEQYF,TGTGCCATCAGCGCCAATACCTACGAGCAGTACTTC
TRBV12-3/TRBV12-4,-,-,TRBJ2-2,CASSPGLRTGELFF,TGTGCCAGCAGCCCGGGACTGCGCACCGGGGAGCTGTTTTTT
TRBV12-3/TRBV12-4,many,-,TRBJ2-2,CASSFADTGELFF,TGTGCCAGCTCCTTTGCGGACACCGGGGAGCTGTTTTTT
TRBV4-3,few,TRBD1,TRBJ2-7,CASSQGTGGMYEQYF,TGCGCCAGCAGCCAAGGGACAGGGGGGATGTACGAGCAGTACTTC
TRBV12-3/TRBV12-4,few,-,TRBJ2-1,CASSLISGHEQFF,TGTGCCAGCAGTTTAATTTCGGGTCATGAGCAGTTCTTC
TRBV7-3,once,-,TRBJ2-2,CASSLMTPNTGELFF,TGTGCCAGCAGCTTAATGACTCCGAACACCGGGGAGCTGTTTTTT
TRBV9,few,-,TRBJ2-5,CASSGETTQYF,TGTGCCAGCAGCGGAGAAACGACCCAGTACTTC
TRBV9,-,-,TRBJ1-5,CASSPRADSNQPQHF,TGTGCCAGCAGCCCCCGAGCAGATAGCAATCAGCCCCAGCATTTT
TRBV4-2,-,-,TRBJ2-4,CASSQEGAKNIQYF,TGTGCCAGCAGCCAGGAGGGCGCCAAAAACATTCAGTACTTC
TRBV24-1,-,TRBD1,TRBJ1-1,CATSDSGTGGTEAFF,TGTGCCACCAGTGACTCCGGGACAGGAGGAACTGAAGCTTTCTTT
TRBV15,few,TRBD2,TRBJ2-5,CATSRDTSGGRETQYF,TGTGCCACCAGCAGAGATACTAGCGGGGGGCGGGAGACCCAGTACTTC
TRBV9,many,-,TRBJ2-1,CASSPGGLAVEQFF,TGTGCCAGCAGCCCAGGGGGGCTAGCAGTTGAGCAGTTCTTC
TRBV20-1,few,-,TRBJ2-5,CSATVNRETQYF,TGCAGTGCCACCGTCAACAGGGAGACCCAGTACTTC
TRBV4-1,-,-,TRBJ1-4,CASSVETAIEKLFF,TGCGCCAGCAGCGTAGAGACAGCCATTGAAAAACTGTTTTTT
TRBV7-2,-,TRBD2,TRBJ2-5,CASSLVPAGGVETQYF,TGTGCCAGCAGCTTAGTCCCCGCGGGGGGAGTAGAGACCCAGTACTTC
TRBV29-1,few,TRBD2,TRBJ2-1,CSVALGGNEQFF,TGCAGCGTCGCGTTGGGGGGGAATGAGCAGTTCTTC
TRBV20-1,-,-,TRBJ2-1,CSARWTRGREQFF,TGCAGTGCTAGATGGACAAGGGGCCGTGAGCAGTTCTTC
TRBV7-6,few,-,TRBJ1-1,CASSLEAQNTEAFF,TGTGCCAGCAGCTTAGAGGCACAGAACACTGAAGCTTTCTTT
TRBV28,-,TRBD2,TRBJ2-3,CASTGGGITDTQYF,TGTGCCAGCACGGGCGGGGGGATCACAGATACGCAGTATTTT
TRBV29-1,-,-,TRBJ1-3,CSVDEGWTDRNTIYF,TGCAGCGTTGACGAGGGATGGACCGATAGAAACACCATATATTTT
TRBV7-9,many,TRBD2,TRBJ2-1,CASSYRTSSLLDEQFF,TGTGCCAGCAGTTATCGGACTAGCTCCCTCTTGGATGAGCAGTTCTTC
TRBV7-8,-,-,TRBJ2-7,CASSLVSSRAYEQYF,TGTGCCAGCAGCCTGGTCAGCTCGAGGGCCTACGAGCAGTACTTC
TRBV15,many,TRBD2,TRBJ2-5,CATSREAGGPETQYF,TGTGCCACCAGCAGGGAGGCGGGGGGGCCAGAGACCCAGTACTTC
TRBV5-1,few,TRBD2,TRBJ2-5,CASSVMLLLAGGPVETQYF,TGCGCCAGCAGCGTCATGCTTCTACTAGCGGGGGGGCCAGTGGAGACCCAGTACTTC
TRBV29-1,few,-,TRBJ1-1,CSVVHRQASTEAFF,TGCAGCGTTGTTCACCGACAGGCCTCCACTGAAGCTTTCTTT
TRBV19,-,TRBD1,TRBJ1-2,CASKDRGEGYGYTF,TGTGCCAGCAAGGACAGGGGCGAGGGCTATGGCTACACCTTC
TRBV25-1,many,-,TRBJ2-7,CASSDPGSRYEQYF,TGTGCCAGCAGTGACCCAGGATCTCGCTACGAGCAGTACTTC
TRBV29-1,-,TRBD1,TRBJ2-5,CSGDRGEETQYF,TGCAGCGGCGACAGGGGTGAAGAGACCCAGTACTTC
TRBV30,few,-,TRBJ2-6,CAWGTLSLSGANVLTF,TGTGCCTGGGGGACCTTATCCCTCTCTGGGGCCAACGTCCTGACTTTC
TRBV11-3,many,TRBD2,TRBJ2-7,CASSLRGLAPGYEQYF,TGTGCCAGCAGCCTAAGGGGACTAGCTCCTGGGTACGAGCAGTACTTC
TRBV19,-,-,TRBJ2-1,CASSMTATYNEQFF,TGTGCCAGTAGTATGACAGCTACCTACAATGAGCAGTTCTTC
TRBV29-1,many,-,TRBJ2-3,CSVDSTDTQYF,TGCAGCGTTGACAGCACAGATACGCAGTATTTT
TRBV6-6,few,-,TRBJ1-4,CASSPPEPGKLFF,TGTGCCAGCAGCCCCCCAGAGCCTGGAAAACTGTTTTTT
TRBV6-5,few,-,TRBJ2-7,CASSYNVGRSTYEQYF,TGTGCCAGCAGTTACAACGTGGGCAGGTCCACCTACGAGCAGTACTTC
TRBV11-2,many,-,TRBJ2-3,CASSQLGNTQYF,TGTGCCAGCAGCCAACTGGGGAATACGCAGTATTTT
TRBV7-2,-,-,TRBJ2-1,CASSSFPRAWDEQFF,TGTGCCAGCAGCTCCTTCCCCAGGGCTTGGGATGAGCAGTTCTTC
TRBV10-3,-,TRBD2,TRBJ2-5,CAIRPGLAGGDQETQYF,TGTGCCATCAGGCCGGGACTAGCGGGGGGGGACCAAGAGACCCAGTACTTC
TRBV6-1,-,TRBD1,TRBJ1-1,CASSGTGVRTEAFF,TGTGCCAGCAGTGGGACAGGGGTTAGGACTGAAGCTTTCTTT
TRBV7-9,-,-,TRBJ1-1,CASSFPLDTEAFF,TGTGCCAGCAGCTTTCCGCTGGACACTGAAGCTTTCTTT
TRBV2,few,-,TRBJ2-1,CASSHQIRLGSYNEQFF,TGTGCCAGCAGTCATCAAATCCGACTAGGGTCCTACAATGAGCAGTTCTTC
TRBV6-1,-,-,TRBJ1-1,CASSPKKTFDTEAFF,TGTGCCAGCAGCCCCAAGAAGACATTCGACACTGAAGCTTTCTTT
TRBV6-6,-,TRBD2,TRBJ2-7,CASRGSGYEQYF,TGTGCCAGCAGGGGTAGCGGGTACGAGCAGTACTTC
TRBV7-9,-,-,TRBJ1-1,CASSPPGIGRYAFF,TGTGCCAGCAGCCCGCCGGGGATCGGTCGCTACGCTTTCTTT
TRBV11-2,many,TRBD2,TRBJ2-3,CASSTSTSGEIISTDTQYF,TGTGCCAGCAGCACGTCGACTAGCGGGGAAATTATTAGCACAGATACGCAGTATTTT